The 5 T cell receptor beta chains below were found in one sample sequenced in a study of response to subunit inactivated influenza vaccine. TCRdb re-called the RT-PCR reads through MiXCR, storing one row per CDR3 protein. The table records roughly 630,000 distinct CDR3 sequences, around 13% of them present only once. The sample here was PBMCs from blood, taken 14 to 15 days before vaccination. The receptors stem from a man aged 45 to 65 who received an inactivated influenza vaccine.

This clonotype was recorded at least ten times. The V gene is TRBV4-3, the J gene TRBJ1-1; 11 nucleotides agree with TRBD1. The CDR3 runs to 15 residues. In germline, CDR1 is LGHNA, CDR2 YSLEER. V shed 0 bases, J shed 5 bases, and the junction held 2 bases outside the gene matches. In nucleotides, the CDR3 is TGCGCCAGCAGCCAAGAGGGGACAGGGGGAACTGAAGCTTTCTTT. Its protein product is CASSQEGTGGTEAFF.

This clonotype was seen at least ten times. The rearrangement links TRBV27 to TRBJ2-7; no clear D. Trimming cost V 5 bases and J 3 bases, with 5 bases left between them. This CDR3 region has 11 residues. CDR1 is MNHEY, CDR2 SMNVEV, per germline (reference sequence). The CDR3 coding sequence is TGTGCCAGCAGTAACCTCTACGAGCAGTACTTC. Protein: CASSNLYEQYF.

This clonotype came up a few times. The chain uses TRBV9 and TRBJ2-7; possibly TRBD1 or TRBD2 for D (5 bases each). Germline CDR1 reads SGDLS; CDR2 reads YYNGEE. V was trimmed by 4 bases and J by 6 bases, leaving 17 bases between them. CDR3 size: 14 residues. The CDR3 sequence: CASSPGTGPIEQYF. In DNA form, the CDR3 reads TGTGCCAGCAGCCCTGGGACGGGCCCCATCGAGCAGTACTTC.

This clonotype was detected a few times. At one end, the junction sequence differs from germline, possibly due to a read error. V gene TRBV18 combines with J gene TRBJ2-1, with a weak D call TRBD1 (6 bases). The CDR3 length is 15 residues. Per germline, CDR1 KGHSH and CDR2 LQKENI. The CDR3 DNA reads TGTGCCAGCTCTCCACAGGGCAGTACCTACAATGAGCAGTTCTTC. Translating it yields CASSPQGSTYNEQFF.

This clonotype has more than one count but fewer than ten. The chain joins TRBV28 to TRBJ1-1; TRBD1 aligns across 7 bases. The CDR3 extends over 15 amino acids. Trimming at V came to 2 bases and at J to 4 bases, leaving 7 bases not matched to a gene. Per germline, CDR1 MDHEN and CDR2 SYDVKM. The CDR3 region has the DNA TGTGCCAGCAGTTTACCCGCTCAGGGGGGCACTGAAGCTTTCTTT. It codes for CASSLPAQGGTEAFF.